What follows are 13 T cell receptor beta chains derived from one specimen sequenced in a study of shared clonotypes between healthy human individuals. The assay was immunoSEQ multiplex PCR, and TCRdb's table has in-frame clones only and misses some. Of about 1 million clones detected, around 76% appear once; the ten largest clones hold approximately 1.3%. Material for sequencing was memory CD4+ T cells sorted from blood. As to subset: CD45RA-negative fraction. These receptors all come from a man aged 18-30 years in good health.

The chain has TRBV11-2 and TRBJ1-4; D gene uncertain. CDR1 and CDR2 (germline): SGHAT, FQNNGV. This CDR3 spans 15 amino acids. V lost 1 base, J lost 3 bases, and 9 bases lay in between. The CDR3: CASSLAPGSNEKLFF. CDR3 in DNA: TGTGCCAGCAGCTTAGCCCCGGGATCTAATGAAAAACTGTTTTTT.

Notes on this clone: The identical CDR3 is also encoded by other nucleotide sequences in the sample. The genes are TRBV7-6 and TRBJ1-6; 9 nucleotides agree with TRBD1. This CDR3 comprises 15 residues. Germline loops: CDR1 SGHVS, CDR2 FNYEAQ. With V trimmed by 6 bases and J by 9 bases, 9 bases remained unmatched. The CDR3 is CASSLRTGEGSPLHF. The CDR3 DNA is TGTGCCAGCAGTTTGAGGACAGGGGAGGGTTCACCCCTCCACTTT.

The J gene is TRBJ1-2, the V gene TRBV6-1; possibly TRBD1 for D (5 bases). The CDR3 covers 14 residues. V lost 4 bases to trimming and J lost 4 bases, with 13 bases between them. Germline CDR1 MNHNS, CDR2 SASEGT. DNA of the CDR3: TGTGCCAGCAGTGCCGGGGCCATCCTCTATGGCTACACCTTC. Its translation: CASSAGAILYGYTF.

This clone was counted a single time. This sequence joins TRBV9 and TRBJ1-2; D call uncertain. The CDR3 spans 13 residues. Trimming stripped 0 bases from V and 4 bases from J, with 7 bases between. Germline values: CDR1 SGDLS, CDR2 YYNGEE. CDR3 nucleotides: TGTGCCAGCAGCGTAGAGCCGGTCTATGGCTACACCTTC. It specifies CASSVEPVYGYTF.

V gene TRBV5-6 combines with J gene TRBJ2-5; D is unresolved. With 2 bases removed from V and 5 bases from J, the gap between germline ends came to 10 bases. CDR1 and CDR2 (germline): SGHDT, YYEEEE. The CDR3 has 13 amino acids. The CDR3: CASSLNYGETQYF. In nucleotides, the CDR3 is TGTGCCAGCAGCTTAAACTACGGGGAGACCCAGTACTTC.

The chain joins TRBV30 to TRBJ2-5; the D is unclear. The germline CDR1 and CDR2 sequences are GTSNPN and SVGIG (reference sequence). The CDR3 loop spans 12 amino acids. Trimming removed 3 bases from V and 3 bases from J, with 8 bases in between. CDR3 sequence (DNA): TGTGCCTGGAGACAGACGGAAGAGACCCAGTACTTC. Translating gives CAWRQTEETQYF.

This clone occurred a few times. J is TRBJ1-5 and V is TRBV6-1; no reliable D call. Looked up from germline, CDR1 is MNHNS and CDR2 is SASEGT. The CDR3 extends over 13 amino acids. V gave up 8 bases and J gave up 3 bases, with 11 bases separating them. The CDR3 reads CASVGRLNQPQHF. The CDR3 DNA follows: TGTGCCAGCGTTGGACGGCTCAATCAGCCCCAGCATTTT.

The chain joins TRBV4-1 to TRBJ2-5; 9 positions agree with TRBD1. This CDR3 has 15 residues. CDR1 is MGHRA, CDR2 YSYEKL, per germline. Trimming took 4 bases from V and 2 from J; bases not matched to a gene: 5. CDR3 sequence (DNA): TGCGCCAGCAGCCCCACGGGACAGGGTCAAGAGACCCAGTACTTC. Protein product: CASSPTGQGQETQYF.

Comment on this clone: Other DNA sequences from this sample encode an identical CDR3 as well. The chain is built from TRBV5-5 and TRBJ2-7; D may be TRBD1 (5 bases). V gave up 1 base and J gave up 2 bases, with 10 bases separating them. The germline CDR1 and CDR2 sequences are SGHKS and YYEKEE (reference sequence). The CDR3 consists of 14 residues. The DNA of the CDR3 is TGTGCCAGCAGCTTGAGCAGGGCTACCTACGAGCAGTACTTC. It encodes CASSLSRATYEQYF.

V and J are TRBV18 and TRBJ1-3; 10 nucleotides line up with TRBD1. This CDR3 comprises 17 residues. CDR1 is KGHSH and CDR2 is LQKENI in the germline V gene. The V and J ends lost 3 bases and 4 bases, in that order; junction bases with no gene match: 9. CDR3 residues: CASSPVGTGARGNTIYF. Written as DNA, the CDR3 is TGTGCCAGCTCACCCGTTGGGACAGGGGCAAGAGGAAACACCATATATTTT.

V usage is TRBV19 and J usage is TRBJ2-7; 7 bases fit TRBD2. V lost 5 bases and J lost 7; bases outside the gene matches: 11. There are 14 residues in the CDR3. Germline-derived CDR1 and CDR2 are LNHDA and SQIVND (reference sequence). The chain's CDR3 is CASSVSRGSGEQYF. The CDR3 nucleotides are TGTGCCAGTAGTGTATCACGCGGGAGTGGTGAGCAGTACTTC.

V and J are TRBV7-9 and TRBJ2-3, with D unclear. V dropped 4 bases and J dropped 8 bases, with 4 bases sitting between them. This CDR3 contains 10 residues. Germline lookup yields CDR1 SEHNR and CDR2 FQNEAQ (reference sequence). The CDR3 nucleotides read TGTGCCAGCAGCTCGGGTACGCAGTATTTT. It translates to CASSSGTQYF. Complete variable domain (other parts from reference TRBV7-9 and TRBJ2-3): DTGVSQNPRHKITKRGQNVTFRCDPISEHNRLYWYRQTLGQGPEFLTYFQNEAQLEKSRLLSDRFSAERPKGSFSTLEIQRTEQGDSAMYLCASSSGTQYFGPGTRLTVL.

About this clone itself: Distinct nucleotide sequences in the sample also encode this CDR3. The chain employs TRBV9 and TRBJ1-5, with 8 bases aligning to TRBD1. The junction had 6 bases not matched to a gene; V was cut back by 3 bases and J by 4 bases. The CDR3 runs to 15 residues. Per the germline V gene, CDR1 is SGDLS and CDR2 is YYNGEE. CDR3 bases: TGTGCCAGCAGCGGAGGGACAGGAATAAATCAGCCCCAGCATTTT. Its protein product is CASSGGTGINQPQHF.